The 28 T cell receptor beta chains reported below all come from one sample, sequenced in a study of regulatory T cells in long-lasting Graves disease. Through Arm-PCR of CDR3 regions and iRepertoire HTBI primers, TCR beta libraries were built. TCRdb reprocessed the multiplex PCR reads with MiXCR, giving one entry per CDR3 protein. The sample lists 350,000 to 500,000 distinct CDR3 sequences, roughly 15% occurring once. Time point: newly diagnosed GD, antithyroid drugs for less than 3 months. PBMCs were the source of the RNA used for TCR sequencing. These records were also assigned to another study, of T cells in Graves' hyperthyroidism and ophthalmopathy.

This specimen was peripheral blood mononuclear cells (PBMCs), taken at new diagnosis, from a patient treated with antithyroid drugs. These TCRs come from a woman in her fifties or sixties with Graves disease.

A note on this clonotype: A much larger clone sits a single nucleotide away, making a read error possible. The rearrangement links TRBV6-2 or TRBV6-3 to TRBJ2-1; D ambiguous. Trimming pared 2 bases from V and 10 bases from J, leaving 12 bases between. The length of the CDR3 is 13 residues. Germline lookup yields CDR1 MNHEY and CDR2 SVGEGT. The CDR3 bases are TGTGCCAGCAGTTACGACTGGAATTACGAGCAGTTCTTC. This sequence encodes CASSYDWNYEQFF.

This clonotype was picked up a small number of times. The chain uses TRBV28 and TRBJ2-1; 9 bases align to TRBD2. J was trimmed by 9 bases and V by 6 bases; bases with no gene match: 9. CDR1 is MDHEN and CDR2 is SYDVKM in the germline V gene. This CDR3 region has 14 residues. CDR3 amino acids: CASRSAGGYREQFF. CDR3 DNA: TGTGCCAGCAGGTCAGCGGGAGGTTATCGTGAGCAGTTCTTC.

This clonotype occurred a few times. The rearrangement uses TRBV6-1 and TRBJ1-1; no firm D call. Trimming pared 3 bases from V and 7 bases from J, leaving 12 bases between. The CDR3 totals 13 residues. Germline values: CDR1 MNHNS, CDR2 SASEGT. CDR3 loop: CASSDWREREAFF. For the CDR3, the DNA is TGTGCCAGCAGTGATTGGAGGGAACGTGAAGCTTTCTTT.

The chain recombines TRBV27 with TRBJ2-5; D may be TRBD1 (6 bases). The germline V gene encodes CDR1 MNHEY and CDR2 SMNVEV (reference sequence). This CDR3 is 13 amino acids long. V lost 10 bases and J lost 0, with 12 bases in between. This CDR3 is CATRGTHQETQYF. The DNA for the CDR3 is TGTGCCACCCGTGGGACACACCAAGAGACCCAGTACTTC.

The CDR3 reads CSVRDRGIYNEQFF. CDR3 bases: TGCAGCGTAAGGGACAGGGGAATTTACAATGAGCAGTTCTTC. The V and J genes are TRBV29-1 and TRBJ2-1; 10 bases are a match to TRBD1. CDR3 length equals 14 residues. The ends lost 6 bases at V and 4 bases at J; junction bases unmatched: 6. Germline CDR1 reads SQVTM; CDR2 reads ANQGSEA.

This clonotype has ten or more counts. V and J are TRBV12-3 or TRBV12-4 and TRBJ2-5, with 12 nucleotides matching TRBD1. CDR3 length equals 16 residues. Germline trimming cut 5 bases from V and 4 bases from J; bases unmatched to any gene: 8. CDR3 residues: CASSPGGTGGGETQYF. CDR3 coding DNA: TGTGCCAGCAGTCCGGGGGGGACAGGGGGCGGAGAGACCCAGTACTTC.

The chain employs TRBV5-1 and TRBJ2-5, with a possible D match to TRBD2 (5 bases). Trimming left V 1 base short and J 5 bases short, with 12 bases between. There are 14 residues in the CDR3. The germline V gene has CDR1 SGHRS and CDR2 YFSETQ. For the CDR3, the DNA is TGCGCCAGCAGCTTGTCTTCTAGCAGGGAGACCCAGTACTTC. It codes for CASSLSSSRETQYF.

The chain is built from TRBV18 and TRBJ2-2, with 8 nucleotides matching TRBD2. V shed 5 bases, J shed 4 bases, and the junction held 12 bases outside the gene matches. This CDR3 has 17 residues. From germline, CDR1 is KGHSH and CDR2 LQKENI. CDR3 sequence (DNA): TGTGCCAGCTCATCCGCGAACGGCGGGAGGATCACCGGGGAGCTGTTTTTT. Translated: CASSSANGGRITGELFF.

The sample holds a few counts of this clonotype. The chain combines TRBV5-1 with TRBJ1-5; D is undetermined. V lost 1 base to trimming and J lost 7 bases, with 9 bases between them. Germline lookup yields CDR1 SGHRS and CDR2 YFSETQ. The CDR3 has 13 residues. The CDR3 loop is CASSLNSGQPQHF. The CDR3 DNA reads as TGCGCCAGCAGCTTGAATAGTGGGCAGCCCCAGCATTTT.

This clonotype was recorded at least ten times. V and J are TRBV7-3 and TRBJ2-5; D may be TRBD1 or TRBD2 (5 bases each). The ends were cut back, 1 base at V and 5 bases at J, with 14 bases in the middle. The CDR3 is 15 residues long. Germline V CDR1 and CDR2: SGHTA, FQGTGA. As DNA, the CDR3 is TGTGCCAGCAGCTTAAATGGGGGAGAGGGGGAGACCCAGTACTTC. This gives the protein CASSLNGGEGETQYF.

The table lists this clonotype with many counts. Written as DNA, the CDR3 is TGTGCCAGCAGTAGTCAGGGACAGGGGACCTACGAGCAGTACTTC. Amino acids: CASSSQGQGTYEQYF. This rearrangement joins TRBV2 to TRBJ2-7, with TRBD1 matching 10 bases. Losses at the gene ends were 5 bases for V and 2 bases for J; bases not matched to a gene: 6. Per germline, CDR1 SNHLY and CDR2 FYNNEI. The CDR3 totals 15 residues.

In its sample, this clonotype was seen many times. This chain links TRBV24-1 with TRBJ2-7; 8 nucleotides match TRBD1. The CDR3 consists of 15 residues. In germline, CDR1 is KGHDR, CDR2 SFDVKD. With V trimmed by 3 bases and J by 3 bases, 6 bases remained unmatched. CDR3 coding DNA: TGTGCCACCAGTGATCAGGGGACAGGAAACTACGAGCAGTACTTC. Amino acids: CATSDQGTGNYEQYF.

This clonotype was seen ten or more times. This rearrangement joins TRBV4-1 to TRBJ2-3; TRBD2 aligns across 7 bases. With V trimmed by 3 bases and J by 2 bases, 2 bases remained unmatched. The CDR3 is 14 amino acids. Germline V gives CDR1 MGHRA, CDR2 YSYEKL. The CDR3 region is CASSQRENTDTQYF. The CDR3 DNA sequence: TGCGCCAGCAGCCAGCGGGAGAACACAGATACGCAGTATTTT.

This clonotype was observed many times. The gene calls are TRBV6-5 and TRBJ2-1, with 10 bases lining up with TRBD1. In germline, CDR1 is MNHEY, CDR2 SVGAGI. J was trimmed by 4 bases and V by 2 bases; bases with no gene match: 8. This CDR3 is 17 amino acids long. The CDR3 nucleotides are TGTGCCAGCAGTTACGCCTTTGGACAGGGGGGATACAATGAGCAGTTCTTC. It specifies CASSYAFGQGGYNEQFF.

J is TRBJ2-3 and V is TRBV29-1; no clear D. This CDR3 spans 14 amino acids. Germline-derived CDR1 and CDR2 are SQVTM and ANQGSEA. The ends were cut back, 3 bases at V and 0 bases at J, with 10 bases in the middle. CDR3 residues: CSVEPLLSTDTQYF. For the CDR3, the DNA is TGCAGCGTTGAGCCCCTTTTGAGCACAGATACGCAGTATTTT.

This clonotype was seen repeatedly, ten times or more. The rearrangement joins TRBV11-2 to TRBJ2-1, with TRBD2 matching 13 bases. Germline CDR1 and CDR2: SGHAT and FQNNGV. J gave up 8 bases and V 3 bases, and 4 bases lay outside the gene matches. The CDR3 loop spans 15 amino acids. The CDR3 DNA reads as TGTGCCAGCAGCTTTGGGACTAGCGGGATCTATGAGCAGTTCTTC. Its protein is CASSFGTSGIYEQFF.

This clonotype was found many times. The chain couples TRBV27 to TRBJ2-3; D is uncertain. Between the trimmed V and J ends, which lost 9 bases and 2 bases, there was a span of 21 bases. Germline lookup yields CDR1 MNHEY and CDR2 SMNVEV (reference sequence). This CDR3 has 16 residues. The CDR3 is CARTGPETSDTDTQYF. In nucleotides, the CDR3 is TGTGCCAGGACCGGTCCAGAGACATCTGACACAGATACGCAGTATTTT.

This clonotype was recorded many times. V usage is TRBV5-4 and J usage is TRBJ1-1, with D uncertain. V was clipped by 3 bases and J by 3 bases, with 12 bases between them. This CDR3 region has 14 residues. CDR1 is SGHNT, CDR2 YYREEE, per germline (reference sequence). The CDR3 sequence is CASSSRRRDTEAFF. DNA for the CDR3: TGTGCCAGCAGCTCTCGACGACGGGACACTGAAGCTTTCTTT.

This clonotype was observed many times. The chain has TRBV18 and TRBJ1-2, with D perhaps matching TRBD1 (6 bases). V lost 6 bases and J lost 3, with 14 bases in between. The CDR3 extends over 14 amino acids. Germline CDR1 is KGHSH and CDR2 is LQKENI. The CDR3 loop is CASSLSGTHYGYTF. The CDR3 region has the DNA TGTGCCAGCTCCCTCTCCGGGACACACTATGGCTACACCTTC.

In its sample, this clonotype was seen a few times. The chain links TRBV6-1 to TRBJ2-1, with 13 bases aligning to TRBD2. The V gene's germline CDR1 is MNHNS and CDR2 SASEGT. V was clipped by 8 bases and J by 2 bases; unmatched bases: 3. This CDR3 region has 15 residues. CDR3 sequence reads: CASGTSGTTYNEQFF. CDR3 DNA: TGTGCCAGCGGGACTAGCGGGACTACCTACAATGAGCAGTTCTTC.

This clonotype was seen ten or more times. The J gene is TRBJ1-2, the V gene TRBV5-4; TRBD1 matches 9 bases. Germline CDR1 SGHNT, CDR2 YYREEE (reference sequence). After removal of 3 bases from V and 7 bases from J, the junction contained 4 bases not matched to a gene. CDR3 length: 13 amino acids. CDR3 amino acids: CASSWGDRAGYTF. Written as DNA, the CDR3 is TGTGCCAGCAGCTGGGGGGACAGGGCTGGCTACACCTTC.

This clonotype was observed a few times. The V and J genes are TRBV5-1 and TRBJ2-7; the D is unclear. The CDR3 is made up of 13 amino acids. Looked up from germline, CDR1 is SGHRS and CDR2 is YFSETQ. Trimming cost V 0 bases and J 0 bases, with 4 bases left between them. The CDR3 loop reads CASSLDASYEQYF. CDR3 DNA: TGCGCCAGCAGCTTGGACGCCTCCTACGAGCAGTACTTC.

The gene calls are TRBV3-1 and TRBJ2-5; 7 nucleotides line up with TRBD2. The V and J ends lost 1 base and 14 bases, in that order; junction bases with no gene match: 4. Germline-derived CDR1 and CDR2 are LGHDT and YNNKEL (reference sequence). The CDR3 spans 11 residues. CDR3 DNA: TGTGCCAGCAGCCAAGGGACTAGGGGATACTTC. It is translated as CASSQGTRGYF.

This clonotype was observed at least ten times. The V call is TRBV12-3 or TRBV12-4, the J call TRBJ1-5; no clear D. There are 17 residues in the CDR3. V was cut by 8 bases and J by 0 bases, with 20 bases left in between. CDR3 in amino acids: CASRPTRRFYSNQPQHF. CDR3 DNA sequence: TGTGCCAGCCGCCCGACTAGACGATTTTATAGCAATCAGCCCCAGCATTTT.

This clonotype was seen ten or more times. The gene calls are TRBV11-2 and TRBJ2-4, with TRBD1 matching over 9 bases. CDR3 size: 17 residues. Germline assignment: CDR1 SGHAT and CDR2 FQNNGV. J was trimmed by 9 bases and V by 5 bases; bases with no gene match: 17. Here the CDR3 DNA reads TGTGCCAGCAGCGTAGGGGGACAGGGCCCTCTGCAATCCATTCAGTACTTC. This translates into CASSVGGQGPLQSIQYF.

This clonotype was seen repeatedly, ten times or more. V is TRBV27 and J is TRBJ2-7, with TRBD2 matching 7 bases. Germline CDR1 and CDR2: MNHEY and SMNVEV (reference sequence). Unmatched junction bases numbered 9, after V lost 0 bases and J lost 4 bases. The CDR3 contains 16 residues. CDR3 region: CASSLSDGGSKYEQYF. The DNA of the CDR3 is TGTGCCAGCAGTTTATCGGATGGCGGGAGTAAGTACGAGCAGTACTTC.

This clonotype has a count of ten or more. The gene calls are TRBV28 and TRBJ2-3; D may be TRBD1 or TRBD2 (5 bases each). This CDR3 comprises 12 residues. Germline V gives CDR1 MDHEN, CDR2 SYDVKM. V was clipped by 5 bases and J by 11 bases, with 14 bases between them. The CDR3 coding sequence is TGTGCCAGCAGTCAGGGAGTCATTAAGCAGTATTTT. Translated, it gives CASSQGVIKQYF. The whole variable domain, filled in from reference TRBV28 and TRBJ2-3, reads DVKVTQSSRYLVKRTGEKVFLECVQDMDHENMFWYRQDPGLGLRLIYFSYDVKMKEKGDIPEGYSVSREKKERFSLILESASTNQTSMYLCASSQGVIKQYFGPGTRLTVL.

This clonotype was detected only a few times. J is TRBJ1-2 and V is TRBV5-4; D unresolved. The germline CDR1 and CDR2 sequences are SGHNT and YYREEE (reference sequence). This CDR3 is 13 amino acids long. V shed 5 bases and J shed 0 bases, with 8 bases lying between them. CDR3 DNA sequence: TGTGCCAGCAGGACCTTCTCTAACTATGGCTACACCTTC. Its translation is CASRTFSNYGYTF.